The present entry profiles one T cell receptor (beta chain) with its context. What it binds is unknown. Assay used: immunoSEQ multiplex PCR; TCRdb lists only in-frame clones, some missing. The sample consists of 120,000 to 150,000 clones, approximately 94% of them appearing once. This entry is derived from a study of T cell responses to AZD1222 COVID-19 vaccine. Trimming cost V 8 bases and J 7 bases; bases outside gene matches: 8. Germline V gives CDR1 LGHNA, CDR2 YSLEER. The CDR3 is 14 residues long. Study-wide results and caveats: Among AZD1222 vaccinees, only 5 or 6 were seropositive at baseline. None of the repertoires were sampled until the peak T cell response had passed.

The sequences come from peripheral blood, collected on day 0 of AZD1222 vaccination. The sequence was collected from an adult in good health. V gene TRBV4-3 combines with J gene TRBJ1-6; 7 nucleotides line up with TRBD1. CDR3 DNA sequence: TGCGCCAGCGGACACAGGGGATTGAATTCACCCCTCCACTTT. The encoded protein is CASGHRGLNSPLHF.